This TCR beta chain was captured in a study of Ad26.COV2.S vaccination and SARS-CoV-2 variants. The germline V gene has CDR1 MNHNY and CDR2 SVGAGI (reference sequence). Trimming shortened V by 2 bases and J by 4 bases, and 11 bases separated the two germline ends. The CDR3 consists of 14 residues. In this sample, this clone turned up a few times. The treatment was: 15 to 20 received Ad26.COV2.S at low or high dose, single or two shots; about 5 received placebo; per-sample allocation not given. Sampling occurred on day 63 after the first vaccine or placebo injection. Sequencing was performed with immunoSEQ multiplex PCR; in TCRdb, only in-frame clones are kept and a portion is missing. The sample yields approximately 410,000 clones, more than 75% seen once.

V usage is TRBV6-6 and J usage is TRBJ1-2, with D maybe TRBD1 (5 bases). This sequence originates from a person aged 18-65 years who received the Ad26.COV2.S COVID-19 vaccine or a placebo. This sample comprised peripheral blood, obtained in a trial of Ad26.COV2.S vaccine versus placebo. Here the CDR3 DNA reads TGTGCCAGCAGTTACGCGGGAGGGGTCTATGGCTACACCTTC. It is translated as CASSYAGGVYGYTF.